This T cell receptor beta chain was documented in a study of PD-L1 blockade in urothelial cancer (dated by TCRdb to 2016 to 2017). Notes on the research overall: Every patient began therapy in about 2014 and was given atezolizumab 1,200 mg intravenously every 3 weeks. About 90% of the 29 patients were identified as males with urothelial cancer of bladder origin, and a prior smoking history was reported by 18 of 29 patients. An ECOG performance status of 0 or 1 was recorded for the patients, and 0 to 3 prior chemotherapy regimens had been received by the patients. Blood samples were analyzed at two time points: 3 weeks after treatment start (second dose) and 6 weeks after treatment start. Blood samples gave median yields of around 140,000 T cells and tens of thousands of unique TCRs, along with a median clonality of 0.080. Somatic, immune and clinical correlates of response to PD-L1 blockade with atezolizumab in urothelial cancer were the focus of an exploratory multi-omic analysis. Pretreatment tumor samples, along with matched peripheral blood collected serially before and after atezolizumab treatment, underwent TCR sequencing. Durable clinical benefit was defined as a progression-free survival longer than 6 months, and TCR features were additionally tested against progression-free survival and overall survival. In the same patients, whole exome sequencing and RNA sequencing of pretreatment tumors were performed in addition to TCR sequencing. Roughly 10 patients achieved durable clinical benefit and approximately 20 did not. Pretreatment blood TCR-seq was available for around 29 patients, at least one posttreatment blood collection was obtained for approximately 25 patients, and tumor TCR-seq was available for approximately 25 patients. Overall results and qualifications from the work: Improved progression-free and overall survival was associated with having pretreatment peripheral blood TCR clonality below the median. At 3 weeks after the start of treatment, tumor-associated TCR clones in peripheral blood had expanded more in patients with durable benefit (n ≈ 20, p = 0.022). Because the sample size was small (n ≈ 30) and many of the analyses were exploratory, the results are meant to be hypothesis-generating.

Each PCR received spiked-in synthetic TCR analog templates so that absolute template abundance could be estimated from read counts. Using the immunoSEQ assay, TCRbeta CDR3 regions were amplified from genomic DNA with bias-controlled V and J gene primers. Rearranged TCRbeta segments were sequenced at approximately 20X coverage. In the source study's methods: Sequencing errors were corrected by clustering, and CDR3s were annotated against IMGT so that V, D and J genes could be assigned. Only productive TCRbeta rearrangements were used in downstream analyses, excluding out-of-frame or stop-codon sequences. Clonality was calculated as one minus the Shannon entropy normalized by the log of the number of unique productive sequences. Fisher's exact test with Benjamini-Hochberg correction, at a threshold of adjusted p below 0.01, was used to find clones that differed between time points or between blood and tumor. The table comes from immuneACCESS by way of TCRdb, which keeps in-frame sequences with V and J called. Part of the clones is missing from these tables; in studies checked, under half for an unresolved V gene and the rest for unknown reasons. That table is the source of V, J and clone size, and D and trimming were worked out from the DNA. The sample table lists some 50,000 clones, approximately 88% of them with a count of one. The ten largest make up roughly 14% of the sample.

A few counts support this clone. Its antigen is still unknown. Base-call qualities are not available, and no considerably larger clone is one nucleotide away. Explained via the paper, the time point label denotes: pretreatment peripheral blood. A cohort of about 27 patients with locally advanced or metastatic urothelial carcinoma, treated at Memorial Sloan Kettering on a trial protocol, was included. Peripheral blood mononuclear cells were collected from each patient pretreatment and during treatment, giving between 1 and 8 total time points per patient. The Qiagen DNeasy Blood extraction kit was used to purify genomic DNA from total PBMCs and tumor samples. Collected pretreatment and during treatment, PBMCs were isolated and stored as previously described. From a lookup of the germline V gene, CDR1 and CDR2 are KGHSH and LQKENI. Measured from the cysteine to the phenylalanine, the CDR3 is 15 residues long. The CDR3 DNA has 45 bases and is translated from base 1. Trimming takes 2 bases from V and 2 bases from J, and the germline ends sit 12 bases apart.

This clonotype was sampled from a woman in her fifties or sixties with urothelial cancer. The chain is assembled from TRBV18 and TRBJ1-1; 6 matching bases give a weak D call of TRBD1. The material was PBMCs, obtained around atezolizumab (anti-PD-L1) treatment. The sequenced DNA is TGTGCCAGCTCACCAATTCACAGGGATAACACTGAAGCTTTCTTT. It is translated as CASSPIHRDNTEAFF. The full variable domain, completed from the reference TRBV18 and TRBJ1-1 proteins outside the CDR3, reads NAGVMQNPRHLVRRRGQEARLRCSPMKGHSHVYWYRQLPEEGLKFMVYLQKENIIDESGMPKERFSAEFPKEGPSILRIQQVVRGDSAAYFCASSPIHRDNTEAFFGQGTRLTVV.